Sequencing of this T cell receptor (beta chain) was carried out in a study of blood T cell repertoires in COVID-19. The wider study: COVID-19 samples, acute and convalescent, were from the United States, Italy and Spain. Sources were T cells, B-cell-depleted T cells, or PBMCs; the material itself was cDNA or gDNA.

Authors' methods: Amplification from reference gene primers served as the basis for estimated nucleated cell counts. Sequencing used immunoSEQ multiplex PCR; TCRdb keeps in-frame clones, though not all of them. That table gives V, J and clone size, and the DNA gave D and trimming. The data contain roughly 200,000 clones, around nine tenths of them singletons. CDR3 length equals 16 residues. The rearrangement joins TRBV21-1 to TRBJ1-3. TRBV21-1 is described as a pseudogene. Specimen: peripheral blood. The TCR comes from a woman in her thirties or forties who had recovered from COVID-19. The CDR3 sequence is CASTPDPSRLVYTIYF. The CDR3 coding sequence is TGTGCCAGCACCCCGGACCCTAGCCGTTTGGTGTACACCATATATTTT.